What follows describes a single TCR beta chain. Its specificity is not known. This sample was included in a study of relationships among human T cell subsets. Overall study results and limits: Regulatory and Th2 subsets had few clones over 100 reads, unlike CD8+ cytotoxic cells.

After CD25, CD56 and CD294 bead selections, the flow-through was collected as Th1 cells. Magnetic beads coated with subset-specific antibodies isolated the T cell subsets. The T cell receptor alpha and beta CDR3 regions were amplified from mRNA by semiquantitative ARM-PCR. Exponential amplification used communal superprimers after tagged nested gene-specific primers in ARM-PCR. TCRdb analysed the multiplex PCR reads with MiXCR anew, one entry per CDR3 protein. The profile covers more than 10,000 distinct CDR3 sequences, with roughly 65% appearing a single time and roughly 30% taken by the ten largest. This CDR3 comprises 15 residues. The germline V gene encodes CDR1 SGHAT and CDR2 FQNNGV. V shed 0 bases and J shed 4 bases, with 12 bases lying between them.

The chain links TRBV11-2 to TRBJ1-1, with a possible D match to TRBD1 (6 bases). Material: CD4+ Th1 cells sorted from blood. The clonotype comes from a man aged 40-49 years in good health. CDR3 bases: TGTGCCAGCAGCTTAGAACTTCAAGGGGGCACTGAAGCTTTCTTT. Translation gives CASSLELQGGTEAFF.